Listed below are T cell receptor beta chains from one sample, sequenced in a study of identical twins. Each CDR3 protein gets one entry after TCRdb re-called the 5' RACE reads with MiXCR. The top ten clones hold under 2% of a sample with more than 650,000 distinct CDR3 sequences, roughly 6% of them seen once. Sequencing was done on a sample of naive T cells sorted from blood. The receptors originated from a man between 18 and 35 years old in good health. CDR3s include the opening cysteine and the closing phenylalanine or tryptophan. A D gene is named only where the DNA matches it firmly. The size entry is marked missing in some rows and otherwise reads once, few, many or a size class.

abundance	v_gene	d_gene	j_gene	CDR3aa	CDR3nt
many	TRBV10-3	TRBD2	TRBJ2-1	CAISESVGLAVNEQFF	TGTGCCATCAGTGAGTCAGTAGGACTAGCGGTGAATGAGCAGTTCTTC
few	TRBV30	.	TRBJ2-3	CAWTPDDLGPDTQYF	TGTGCCTGGACCCCGGACGACTTAGGCCCAGATACGCAGTATTTT
many	TRBV9	.	TRBJ2-7	CASSVEGGGYEQYF	TGTGCCAGCAGCGTAGAGGGAGGTGGCTACGAGCAGTACTTC
many	TRBV4-3	.	TRBJ2-2	CASSQGLDNTGELFF	TGCGCCAGCAGCCAAGGCCTAGACAACACCGGGGAGCTGTTTTTT
many	TRBV6-5	.	TRBJ1-2	CASSPSGNYGYTF	TGTGCCAGCAGCCCCTCGGGGAACTATGGCTACACCTTC
many	TRBV12-3/TRBV12-4	.	TRBJ2-2	CASSFYNTGELFF	TGTGCCAGCAGTTTTTATAACACCGGGGAGCTGTTTTTT
many	TRBV4-2	.	TRBJ1-1	CASSHPGPTEAFF	TGTGCCAGCAGCCATCCGGGACCTACCGAGGCTTTCTTT
many	TRBV12-3/TRBV12-4	.	TRBJ2-7	CASNPGLSSYEQYF	TGTGCCAGCAACCCGGGACTTTCCTCCTACGAGCAGTACTTC
many	TRBV6-1	.	TRBJ1-4	CASTPQWGGPEKLFF	TGTGCCAGCACCCCCCAGTGGGGGGGCCCTGAAAAACTGTTTTTT
many	TRBV18	.	TRBJ2-7	CASSPAGRYEQYF	TGTGCCAGCTCACCGGCGGGGCGGTACGAGCAGTACTTC
many	TRBV12-3/TRBV12-4	.	TRBJ2-2	CASSLALSDSWTGELFF	TGTGCCAGCAGTTTAGCGCTATCGGACAGTTGGACCGGGGAGCTGTTTTTT
many	TRBV12-3/TRBV12-4	TRBD1	TRBJ1-1	CASSFNRQGTEAFF	TGTGCCAGCAGTTTTAATCGACAGGGTACTGAAGCTTTCTTT
many	TRBV9	TRBD1	TRBJ1-4	CASSPSGQFNEKLFF	TGTGCCAGCAGCCCCTCGGGACAGTTTAATGAAAAACTGTTTTTT
many	TRBV7-9	.	TRBJ2-1	CASSTREGGSSYNEQFF	TGTGCCAGCAGCACACGAGAGGGGGGTAGCTCCTACAATGAGCAGTTCTTC
few	TRBV5-1	TRBD1	TRBJ2-3	CASSLATGQPSAWGTDTQYF	TGCGCCAGCAGCTTGGCGACGGGACAGCCCTCCGCTTGGGGCACAGATACGCAGTATTTT
many	TRBV20-1	TRBD2	TRBJ2-7	CSAKDRGGLAGFYEQYF	TGCAGTGCCAAAGACAGGGGAGGACTAGCGGGATTCTACGAGCAGTACTTC
many	TRBV5-1	.	TRBJ1-2	CASSLGDPGQGYGYTF	TGCGCCAGCAGCTTGGGCGATCCGGGACAAGGGTATGGCTACACCTTC
many	TRBV12-3/TRBV12-4	TRBD1	TRBJ2-1	CASSHRQGNEQFF	TGTGCCAGCAGCCACCGACAGGGGAATGAGCAGTTCTTC
many	TRBV5-1	.	TRBJ2-5	CASSLNGLQETQYF	TGCGCCAGCAGCTTGAATGGACTCCAAGAGACCCAGTACTTC
many	TRBV12-3/TRBV12-4	.	TRBJ1-1	CASRVDRIRLSAFF	TGTGCCAGCAGAGTTGACAGGATCCGACTAAGTGCTTTCTTT
few	TRBV7-2	TRBD1	TRBJ1-2	CASSLPYRGLDGYTF	TGTGCCAGCAGCTTACCCTACAGGGGGCTGGATGGCTACACCTTC
.	TRBV12-3/TRBV12-4	TRBD1	TRBJ1-1	CASSRDRVRAFF	TGTGCCAGCAGCCGTGACAGGGTGCGGGCTTTCTTT
many	TRBV6-2/TRBV6-3	.	TRBJ1-5	CASSYARELHF	TGTGCCAGCAGTTACGCCAGGGAGTTGCATTTT
few	TRBV12-3/TRBV12-4	.	TRBJ1-5	CASSLSMGHQPQHF	TGTGCCAGCAGTTTATCGATGGGTCACCAGCCCCAGCATTTT
.	TRBV28	.	TRBJ2-3	CASSLFVSTDTQYF	TGTGCCAGCAGTTTATTCGTTAGCACAGATACGCAGTATTTT
few	TRBV3-1	TRBD2	TRBJ2-2	CASRVGLAETGELFF	TGTGCCAGCAGGGTAGGACTAGCGGAAACCGGGGAGCTGTTTTTT
few	TRBV20-1	.	TRBJ1-6	CSARGGQGSPGTLNSPLHF	TGCAGTGCTAGGGGGGGGCAGGGGTCCCCTGGGACCTTGAATTCACCCCTCCACTTT
.	TRBV19	.	TRBJ2-1	CASSINRQSEQFF	TGTGCCAGTAGTATTAACAGACAGAGTGAGCAGTTCTTC
few	TRBV18	.	TRBJ1-3	CASSREDISGNTIYF	TGTGCCAGCTCACGAGAGGATATCTCTGGAAACACCATATATTTT
.	TRBV9	TRBD2	TRBJ2-1	CASSETSTHEQFF	TGTGCCAGCAGCGAGACTAGCACCCATGAGCAGTTCTTC
many	TRBV28	.	TRBJ2-5	CASSQARETQYF	TGTGCCAGCTCACAGGCCCGTGAGACCCAGTACTTC
.	TRBV19	TRBD1	TRBJ2-7	CASSTLWDRGSSYEQYF	TGTGCCAGTAGTACGCTATGGGACAGGGGATCCTCCTACGAGCAGTACTTC
many	TRBV29-1	.	TRBJ1-1	CSVGWASNTEAFF	TGCAGCGTAGGATGGGCCTCGAACACTGAAGCTTTCTTT
few	TRBV10-3	TRBD2	TRBJ2-3	CAIRPLLAGGQDSTDTQYF	TGTGCCATCAGGCCCCTACTAGCGGGAGGGCAAGACAGCACAGATACGCAGTATTTT
many	TRBV4-1	.	TRBJ1-1	CASSQDLGSTEAFF	TGCGCCAGCAGCCAAGACTTGGGAAGCACTGAAGCTTTCTTT
many	TRBV4-1	.	TRBJ2-1	CASSQDRANEQFF	TGCGCCAGCAGCCAAGATAGGGCCAATGAGCAGTTCTTC
many	TRBV12-3/TRBV12-4	.	TRBJ2-2	CASRPGVTGELFF	TGTGCCAGCAGACCGGGAGTCACCGGGGAGCTGTTTTTT
few	TRBV29-1	TRBD2	TRBJ2-2	CSVEDLKSGERGTGELFF	TGCAGCGTTGAAGATCTAAAGAGCGGGGAGCGGGGAACCGGGGAGCTGTTTTTT
many	TRBV7-9	.	TRBJ1-1	CASSLEYGLTEAFF	TGTGCCAGCAGCTTAGAGTACGGCTTAACTGAAGCTTTCTTT
many	TRBV12-3/TRBV12-4	TRBD2	TRBJ2-1	CASSFGTSMDEQFF	TGTGCCAGCAGTTTCGGGACTAGCATGGATGAGCAGTTCTTC
many	TRBV7-2	.	TRBJ2-7	CASSLAFGGRTYEQYF	TGTGCCAGCAGCTTAGCGTTTGGTGGACGGACCTACGAGCAGTACTTC
few	TRBV10-3	.	TRBJ2-2	CAINPLEGHGELFF	TGTGCCATCAATCCCCTGGAGGGTCACGGGGAGCTGTTTTTT
few	TRBV7-3	.	TRBJ2-3	CASSSPSSDTQYF	TGTGCCAGCAGCTCCCCGTCCTCAGATACGCAGTATTTT
many	TRBV7-6	.	TRBJ1-1	CASSTAHDAYTEAFF	TGTGCCAGCAGCACAGCCCATGATGCGTACACTGAAGCTTTCTTT
few	TRBV12-5	.	TRBJ1-5	CASGVGPHQPQHF	TGTGCTAGTGGTGTGGGACCTCATCAGCCCCAGCATTTT
many	TRBV24-1	.	TRBJ2-1	CATSAGGDNEQFF	TGTGCCACCTCCGCAGGGGGGGACAATGAGCAGTTCTTC
.	TRBV27	.	TRBJ2-1	CAAAGGNEQFF	TGTGCCGCCGCGGGCGGCAATGAGCAGTTCTTC
few	TRBV28	TRBD2	TRBJ2-1	CASSLSLAGGATEQFF	TGTGCCAGCAGTTTAAGTCTAGCGGGTGGTGCCACTGAGCAGTTCTTC
few	TRBV19	TRBD1	TRBJ2-3	CASRGQGYTDTQYF	TGTGCCAGTAGGGGACAGGGATACACAGATACGCAGTATTTT